This TCR beta chain was sequenced for a study of cytomegalovirus exposure and HLA in healthy donors. General study points: Whilst most TCR sequences proved rare, a subset of public TCRs occurred across many donors. Within the 120 validation repertoires, first-cohort TCR clusters tended to co-occur, according to a later analysis. The authors enumerated under 200 TCR beta chains as linked to cytomegalovirus.

The 120-subject validation cohort, separate from the roughly 700-subject first cohort, included the donors. Repertoires were generated with immunoSEQ multiplex PCR, while TCRdb's copy carries only in-frame clones and drops some. Of about 73,000 clones listed, approximately 94% are singletons. A remark on this clone: The antigen is unknown.

Material: PBMCs. The TCR was taken from a woman aged 18-35 years in good health and CMV-seronegative.

The chain's CDR3 is CASSYAVSYEQYF. CDR3 nucleotide sequence: TGTGCCAGCAGTTACGCAGTGTCCTACGAGCAGTACTTC. The chain is built from TRBV6-5 and TRBJ2-7, with D unclear. Trimming stripped 2 bases from V and 1 base from J, with 6 bases between. Germline CDR1 and CDR2: MNHEY and SVGAGI. This CDR3 has 13 residues.